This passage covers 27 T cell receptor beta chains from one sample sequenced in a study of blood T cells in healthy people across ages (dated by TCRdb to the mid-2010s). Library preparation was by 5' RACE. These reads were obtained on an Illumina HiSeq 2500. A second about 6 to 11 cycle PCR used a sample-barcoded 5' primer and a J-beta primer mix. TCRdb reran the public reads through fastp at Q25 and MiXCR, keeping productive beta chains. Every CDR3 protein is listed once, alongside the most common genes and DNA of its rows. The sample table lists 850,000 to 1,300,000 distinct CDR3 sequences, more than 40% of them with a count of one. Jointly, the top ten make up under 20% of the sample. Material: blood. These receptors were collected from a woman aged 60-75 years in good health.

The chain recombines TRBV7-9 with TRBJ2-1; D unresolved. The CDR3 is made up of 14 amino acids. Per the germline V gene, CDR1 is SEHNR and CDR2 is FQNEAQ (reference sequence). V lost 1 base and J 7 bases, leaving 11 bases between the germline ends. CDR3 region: CASSLGPSENEQFF. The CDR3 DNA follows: TGTGCCAGCAGCTTAGGTCCATCCGAGAATGAGCAGTTCTTC.

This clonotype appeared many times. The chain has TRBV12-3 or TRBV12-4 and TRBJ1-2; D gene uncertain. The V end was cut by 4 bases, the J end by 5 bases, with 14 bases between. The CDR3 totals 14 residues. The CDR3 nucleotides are TGTGCCAGCAGTTCCCGACTGGTCGGGTATGGCTACACCTTC. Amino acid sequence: CASSSRLVGYGYTF.

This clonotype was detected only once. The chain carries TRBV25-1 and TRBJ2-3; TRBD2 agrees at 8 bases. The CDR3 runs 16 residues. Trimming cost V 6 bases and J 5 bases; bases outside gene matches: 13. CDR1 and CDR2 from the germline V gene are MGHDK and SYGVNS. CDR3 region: CASSGPLAGAGDTQYF. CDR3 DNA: TGTGCCAGCAGCGGTCCCCTAGCGGGTGCGGGAGATACGCAGTATTTT. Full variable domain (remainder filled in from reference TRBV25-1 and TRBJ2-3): EADIYQTPRYLVIGTGKKITLECSQTMGHDKMYWYQQDPGMELHLIHYSYGVNSTEKGDLSSESTVSRIRTEHFPLTLESARPSHTSQYLCASSGPLAGAGDTQYFGPGTRLTVL.

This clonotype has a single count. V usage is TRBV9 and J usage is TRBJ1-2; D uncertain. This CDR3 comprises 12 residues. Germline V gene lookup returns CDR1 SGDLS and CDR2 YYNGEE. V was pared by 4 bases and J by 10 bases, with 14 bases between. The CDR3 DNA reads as TGTGCCAGCAGCCCCCTCTCCGAACCCTACACCTTC. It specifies CASSPLSEPYTF.

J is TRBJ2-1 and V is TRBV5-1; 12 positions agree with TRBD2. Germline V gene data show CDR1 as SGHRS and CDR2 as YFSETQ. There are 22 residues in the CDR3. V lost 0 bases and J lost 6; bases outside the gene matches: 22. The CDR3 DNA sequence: TGCGCCAGCAGCTTGGTAGGCCGGACAGGCACAAGTGCTAGCGGGAGGGCCAATGAGCAGTTCTTC. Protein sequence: CASSLVGRTGTSASGRANEQFF.

For the CDR3, the DNA is TGTGCCAGCAGCTTAGCCCTCTCACAGGGTCGAAATACTGAAGCTTTCTTT. Translated: CASSLALSQGRNTEAFF. This chain joins TRBV11-2 and TRBJ1-1; D is possibly TRBD1 (6 bases). CDR1 and CDR2 (germline): SGHAT, FQNNGV. This CDR3 is built from 17 residues. V shed 1 base and J shed 5 bases, with 20 bases lying between them.

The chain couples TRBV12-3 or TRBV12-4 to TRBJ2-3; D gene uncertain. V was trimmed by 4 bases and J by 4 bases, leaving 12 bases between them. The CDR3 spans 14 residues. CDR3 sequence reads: CASSSSPLADTQYF. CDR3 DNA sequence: TGTGCCAGCAGTTCCTCGCCATTAGCAGATACGCAGTATTTT.

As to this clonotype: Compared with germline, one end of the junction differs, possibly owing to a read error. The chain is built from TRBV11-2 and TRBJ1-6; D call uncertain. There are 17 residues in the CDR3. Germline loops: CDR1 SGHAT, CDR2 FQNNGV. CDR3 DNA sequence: TGTGCCAACAGCTTCCATCCGGAGAGCTCCTATAATTCACCCCTCCACTTT. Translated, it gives CANSFHPESSYNSPLHF.

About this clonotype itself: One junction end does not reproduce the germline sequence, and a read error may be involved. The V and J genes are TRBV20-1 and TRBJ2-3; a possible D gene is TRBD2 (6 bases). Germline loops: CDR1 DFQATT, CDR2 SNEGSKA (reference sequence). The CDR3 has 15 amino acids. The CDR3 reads CSVRDPGTSTDTQYF. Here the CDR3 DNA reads TGCAGTGTTAGAGATCCGGGGACTAGCACAGATACGCAGTATTTT.

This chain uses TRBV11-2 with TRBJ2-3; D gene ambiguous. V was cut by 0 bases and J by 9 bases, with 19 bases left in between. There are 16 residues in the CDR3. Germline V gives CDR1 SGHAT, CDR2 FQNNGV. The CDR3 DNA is TGTGCCAGCAGCTTAGATCGGGTCAACCCGCCCAGGACGCAGTATTTT. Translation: CASSLDRVNPPRTQYF.

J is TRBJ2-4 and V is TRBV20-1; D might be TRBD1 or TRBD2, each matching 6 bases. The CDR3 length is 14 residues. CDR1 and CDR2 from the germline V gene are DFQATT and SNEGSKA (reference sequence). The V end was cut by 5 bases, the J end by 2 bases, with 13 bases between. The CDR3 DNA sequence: TGCAGTGCTCAGGAGGGGGGTACCAAAAACATTCAGTACTTC. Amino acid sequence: CSAQEGGTKNIQYF.

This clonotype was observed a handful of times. CDR3 in amino acids: CASTARRNYGYTF. DNA for the CDR3: TGTGCCAGCACCGCGAGAAGGAACTATGGCTACACCTTC. This chain joins TRBV6-5 and TRBJ1-2; D unclear. Germline CDR1 and CDR2: MNHEY and SVGAGI. The V gene lost 7 bases and the J gene lost 2 bases, with 11 bases spanning the gap. This CDR3 is 13 amino acids long.

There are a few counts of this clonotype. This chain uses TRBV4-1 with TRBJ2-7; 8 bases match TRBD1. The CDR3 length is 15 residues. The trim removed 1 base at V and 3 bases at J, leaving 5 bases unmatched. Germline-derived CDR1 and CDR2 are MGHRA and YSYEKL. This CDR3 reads CASSQGQGADYEQYF. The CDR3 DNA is TGCGCCAGCAGCCAAGGCCAGGGGGCCGACTACGAGCAGTACTTC.

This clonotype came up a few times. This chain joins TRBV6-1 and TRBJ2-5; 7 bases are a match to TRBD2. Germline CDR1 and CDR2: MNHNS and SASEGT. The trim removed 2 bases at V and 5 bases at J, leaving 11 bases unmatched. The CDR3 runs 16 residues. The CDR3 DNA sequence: TGTGCCAGCAGTGAACCGACTAGCAGCTCCAAGGAGACCCAGTACTTC. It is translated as CASSEPTSSSKETQYF.

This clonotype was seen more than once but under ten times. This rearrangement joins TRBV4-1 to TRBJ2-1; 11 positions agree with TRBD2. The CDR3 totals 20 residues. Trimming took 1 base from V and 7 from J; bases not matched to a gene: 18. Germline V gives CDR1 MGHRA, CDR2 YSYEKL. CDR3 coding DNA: TGCGCCAGCAGCCAAGCGACCGCGAGGACTAGCGGGCCCAGGGGTAATGAGCAGTTCTTC. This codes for CASSQATARTSGPRGNEQFF.

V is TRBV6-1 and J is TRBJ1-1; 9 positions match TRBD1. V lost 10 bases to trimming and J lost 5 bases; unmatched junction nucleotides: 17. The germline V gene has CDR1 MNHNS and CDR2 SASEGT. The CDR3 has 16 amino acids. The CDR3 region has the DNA TGTGCCACCCGGGGCCGGGACAGGGATTTATTTACTGAAGCTTTCTTT. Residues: CATRGRDRDLFTEAFF.

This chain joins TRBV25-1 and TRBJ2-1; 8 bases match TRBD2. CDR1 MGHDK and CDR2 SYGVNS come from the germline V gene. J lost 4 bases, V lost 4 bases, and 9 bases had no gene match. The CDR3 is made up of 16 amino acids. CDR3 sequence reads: CASSAIREGQYNEQFF. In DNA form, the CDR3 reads TGTGCCAGCAGTGCCATCCGGGAGGGTCAGTACAATGAGCAGTTCTTC.

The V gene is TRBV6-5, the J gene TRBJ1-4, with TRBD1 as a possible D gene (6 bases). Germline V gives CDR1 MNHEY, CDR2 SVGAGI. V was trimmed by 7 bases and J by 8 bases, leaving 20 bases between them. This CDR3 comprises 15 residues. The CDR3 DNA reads TGTGCCAGCATGTTACTAGGGGGGGTCGGGGAAAAACTGTTTTTT. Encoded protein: CASMLLGGVGEKLFF.

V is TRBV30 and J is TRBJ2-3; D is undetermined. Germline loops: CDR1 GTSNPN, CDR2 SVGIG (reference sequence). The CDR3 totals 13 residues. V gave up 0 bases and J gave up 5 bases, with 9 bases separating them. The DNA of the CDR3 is TGTGCCTGGAGTGTCCCGGGTGGAGATACGCAGTATTTT. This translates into CAWSVPGGDTQYF.

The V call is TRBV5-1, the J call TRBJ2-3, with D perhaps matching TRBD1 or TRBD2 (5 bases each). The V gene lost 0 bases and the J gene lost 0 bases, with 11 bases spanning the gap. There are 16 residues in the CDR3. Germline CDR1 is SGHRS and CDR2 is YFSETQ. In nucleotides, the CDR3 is TGCGCCAGCAGCTTGGCAGGGACGGCTAGCACAGATACGCAGTATTTT. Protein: CASSLAGTASTDTQYF.

The CDR3 here is CASSLRGGLYEQYF. The CDR3 region has the DNA TGTGCCAGCAGTTTACGAGGGGGGCTCTACGAGCAGTACTTC. The chain couples TRBV28 to TRBJ2-7; D possibly matches TRBD1 or TRBD2 (6 bases each). The ends were cut back, 2 bases at V and 3 bases at J, with 11 bases in the middle. The CDR3 sequence is 14 residues long. Germline V lookup: CDR1 MDHEN, CDR2 SYDVKM.

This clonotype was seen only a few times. The CDR3 reads CASSLARSSGIETQYF. The CDR3 coding sequence is TGTGCCAGCAGCTTAGCTCGGTCTAGCGGGATTGAGACCCAGTACTTC. V gene TRBV7-2 combines with J gene TRBJ2-5; the match to TRBD2 covers 9 bases. V lost 0 bases to trimming and J lost 5 bases; unmatched junction nucleotides: 7. The CDR3 runs to 16 residues. Germline V gene lookup returns CDR1 SGHTA and CDR2 FQGNSA. The full variable domain, in which reference TRBV7-2 and TRBJ2-5 provide the parts outside the CDR3, is GAGVSQSPSNKVTEKGKDVELRCDPISGHTALYWYRQSLGQGLEFLIYFQGNSAPDKSGLPSDRFSAERTGGSVSTLTIQRTQQEDSAVYLCASSLARSSGIETQYFGPGTRLLVL.

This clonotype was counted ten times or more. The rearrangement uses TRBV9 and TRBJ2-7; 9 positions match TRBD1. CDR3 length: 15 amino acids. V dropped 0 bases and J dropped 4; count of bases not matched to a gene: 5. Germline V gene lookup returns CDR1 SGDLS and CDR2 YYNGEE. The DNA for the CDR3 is TGTGCCAGCAGCGTAGGACAGGGGGTGGGTTACGAGCAGTACTTC. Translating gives CASSVGQGVGYEQYF. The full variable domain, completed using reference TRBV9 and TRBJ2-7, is DSGVTQTPKHLITATGQRVTLRCSPRSGDLSVYWYQQSLDQGLQFLIQYYNGEERAKGNILERFSAQQFPDLHSELNLSSLELGDSALYFCASSVGQGVGYEQYFGPGTRLTVT.

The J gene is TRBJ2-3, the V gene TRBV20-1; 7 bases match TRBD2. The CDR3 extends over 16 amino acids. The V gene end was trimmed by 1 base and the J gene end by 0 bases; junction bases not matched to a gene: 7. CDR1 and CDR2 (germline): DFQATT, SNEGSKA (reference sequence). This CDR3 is CSARGGAGDSTDTQYF. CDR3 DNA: TGCAGTGCTAGAGGAGGGGCGGGGGATAGCACAGATACGCAGTATTTT.

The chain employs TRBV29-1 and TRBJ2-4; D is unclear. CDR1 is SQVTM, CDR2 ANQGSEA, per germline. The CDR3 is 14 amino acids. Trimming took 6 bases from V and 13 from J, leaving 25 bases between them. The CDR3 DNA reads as TGCAGCGTCTCTCTGGCAAGGACGGCCTACGGGCAGTACTTC. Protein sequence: CSVSLARTAYGQYF.

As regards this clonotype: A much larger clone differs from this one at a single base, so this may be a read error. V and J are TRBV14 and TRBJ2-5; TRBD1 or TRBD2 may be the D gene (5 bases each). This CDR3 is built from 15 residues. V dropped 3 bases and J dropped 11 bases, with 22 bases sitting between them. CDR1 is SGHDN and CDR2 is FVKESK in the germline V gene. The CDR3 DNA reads TGTGCCAGCAGCCAGGGACCTCCCCAGGGCTATGAGCAGTACTTC. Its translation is CASSQGPPQGYEQYF.

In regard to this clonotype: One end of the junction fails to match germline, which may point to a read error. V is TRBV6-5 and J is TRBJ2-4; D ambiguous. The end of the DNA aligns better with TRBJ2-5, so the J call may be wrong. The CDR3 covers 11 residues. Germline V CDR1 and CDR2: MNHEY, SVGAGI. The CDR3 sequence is CDSSYGETQYF. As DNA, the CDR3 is TGTGACAGCAGTTACGGCGAGACCCAGTACTTC.